A selection of T cell receptor beta chains follows, all from one sample in a study of identifying expanded T cells in peripheral blood. The data were produced by immunoSEQ multiplex PCR, yet TCRdb's version contains in-frame clones alone and is incomplete. The table shows approximately 100,000 clones, with around 89% occurring only once. The sequenced sample was blood. The receptors were sampled from a person aged 18 to 70 in good health. Each CDR3 is given with its conserved first and last residue. A D gene is named only where the DNA matches it firmly. Clone sizes are given selectively: once, few, many, or a class where the clone is expanded.

TGTGCCAGCAGTTCTAGCGGCCCCTACGAGCAGTACTTC	CASSSSGPYEQYF	TRBV28	.	TRBJ2-7	TRBD2
TGTGCCAGCAGTTACGAGCAGGGGCGAAACACCATATATTTT	CASSYEQGRNTIYF	TRBV6-5	.	TRBJ1-3	.
TGTGCCAGCAGCTTCTTACGGGGGGTTAGCTATGGCTACACCTTC	CASSFLRGVSYGYTF	TRBV7-8	.	TRBJ1-2	.
TGTGCCACCAGCAGAGACGGGTCGGGCTCCTACGAGCAGTACTTC	CATSRDGSGSYEQYF	TRBV15	.	TRBJ2-7	.
TGCGCCAGCACCCGGACTAGCGGGAGTGGGTGGAACGAGCAGTACTTC	CASTRTSGSGWNEQYF	TRBV5-1	.	TRBJ2-7	TRBD2
TGTGCCAGCAGCGTAGGCGGGACAGGGGGCTGGGAGCAGTTCTTC	CASSVGGTGGWEQFF	TRBV9	.	TRBJ2-1	TRBD1
TGTGCCAGCAGCTTAGCTGGGGGGGCTCCCCACACTGAAGCTTTCTTT	CASSLAGGAPHTEAFF	TRBV11-2	.	TRBJ1-1	.
TGTGCCACCAGCAGAACGGGACAGAGTGGAAACACCATATATTTT	CATSRTGQSGNTIYF	TRBV15	.	TRBJ1-3	TRBD1
TGTGCCAGCAGCGCGCGGGGCAGGCCCGACACTGAAGCTTTCTTT	CASSARGRPDTEAFF	TRBV7-6	.	TRBJ1-1	.
TGTGCCAGCAGCTTGTCTCAGCGGGCCTACGAGCAGTACTTC	CASSLSQRAYEQYF	TRBV5-4	.	TRBJ2-7	.
TGTGCCCCGAACACCGGGGCCTACGAGCAGTACTTC	CAPNTGAYEQYF	TRBV15	.	TRBJ2-7	.
TGTGCCTGGATAAGGGACAGGACTTCAACGAACGGCTACACCTTC	CAWIRDRTSTNGYTF	TRBV30	few	TRBJ1-2	TRBD1
TGTGCCAGCAGTGAGTGGAGGAACACTGAAGCTTTCTTT	CASSEWRNTEAFF	TRBV6-1	once	TRBJ1-1	.
TGTGCCAGCGAGAGTTCTGGGGCCAACGTCCTGACTTTC	CASESSGANVLTF	TRBV2	.	TRBJ2-6	.
TGTGCCAGCAGCTTATGGGGGGCAGAGACCCAGTACTTC	CASSLWGAETQYF	TRBV7-3	.	TRBJ2-5	.
TGTGCCAGCAGCTTAGGACTAGCGGGCGGGAGAGAGACCCAGTACTTC	CASSLGLAGGRETQYF	TRBV11-3	.	TRBJ2-5	TRBD2
TGTGCCAGCAGTTTGTTCCAGGAGAACACTGAAGCTTTCTTT	CASSLFQENTEAFF	TRBV28	.	TRBJ1-1	.
TGTGCCAGCAGTGGCGCCGGGACAGGGGGCCTAACTCAGCCCCAGCATTTT	CASSGAGTGGLTQPQHF	TRBV6-1	.	TRBJ1-5	TRBD1
TGTGCCAGCAGCGAGGCCCCGGGGGGCACTGAAGCTTTCTTT	CASSEAPGGTEAFF	TRBV9	.	TRBJ1-1	.
TGTGCCAGCAGCGCCCAGAGTGGCTACGAGCAGTACTTC	CASSAQSGYEQYF	TRBV5-4	.	TRBJ2-7	.
TGTGCCAGCAGCTTCCCACCTACTAACTATGGCTACACCTTC	CASSFPPTNYGYTF	TRBV5-6	.	TRBJ1-2	.
TGTGCCAGCAGCTTAGTTGTGGGCAGCCTTGCAACTAATGAAAAACTGTTTTTT	CASSLVVGSLATNEKLFF	TRBV7-2	.	TRBJ1-4	.
TGCAGCGTTGAGAGGTCAAGGGGAGGTCACTACGAGCAGTACTTC	CSVERSRGGHYEQYF	TRBV29-1	.	TRBJ2-7	.
TGTGCCAGCAGCGACAGACGCCGGAGCGACAATGAGCAGTTCTTC	CASSDRRRSDNEQFF	TRBV11-2	.	TRBJ2-1	.
TGTGCCAGCAGACCTAGCGCGACAGATACGCAGTATTTT	CASRPSATDTQYF	TRBV6-5	.	TRBJ2-3	.
TGCAGCGTCGGGGATATCACCGGGGAGCTGTTTTTT	CSVGDITGELFF	TRBV29-1	.	TRBJ2-2	.
TGTGCCAGTAGTATAGATCTCCAGCCCCAGCATTTT	CASSIDLQPQHF	TRBV19	.	TRBJ1-5	.
TGTGCCAGCAGCTTGGATGCTTATAGAAATTCACCCCTCCACTTT	CASSLDAYRNSPLHF	TRBV5-5	.	TRBJ1-6	.
TGCGCCAGCAAAGCGGGAGGGAGAGACTACGAGCAGTACTTC	CASKAGGRDYEQYF	TRBV5-1	.	TRBJ2-7	TRBD2
TGTGCCAGTAAGGGAGGGGGCATGGGGAATGAAAAACTGTTTTTT	CASKGGGMGNEKLFF	TRBV19	.	TRBJ1-4	TRBD1
TGTGCCAGCAGTTTATGGCCTCAGGAGGGTGGCTACACCTTC	CASSLWPQEGGYTF	TRBV28	.	TRBJ1-2	.
TGTGCCAGTAGAAAGATCCTTGTGGGCCAGCCCCAGCATTTT	CASRKILVGQPQHF	TRBV19	.	TRBJ1-5	.
TGTGCCAGTACCAATACAGGGGTGGATGGGCCCCAGCATTTT	CASTNTGVDGPQHF	TRBV2	few	TRBJ1-5	TRBD1
TGTGCCAGTAGTATTTCTCTCAGGGGGTCCCAGTACTTC	CASSISLRGSQYF	TRBV19	.	TRBJ2-5	TRBD1
TGTGCCAGCTCACCGGGAGGGGCGACCTATGGCTACACCTTC	CASSPGGATYGYTF	TRBV18	.	TRBJ1-2	.
TGCGCCAGCAGATATTCCGACAGAGTCCAAGAGACCCAGTACTTC	CASRYSDRVQETQYF	TRBV5-1	.	TRBJ2-5	.
TGTGCCAGCAGCTTACGGGCCAAACCAACGACCCGCACGCACTTC	CASSLRAKPTTRTHF	TRBV11-3	.	TRBJ2-4	.
TGTGCCAGCAGTTACTCGAGGGGAGGGTCCTACGAGCAGTACTTC	CASSYSRGGSYEQYF	TRBV6-5	.	TRBJ2-7	TRBD2
TGCGCCAGCAGCCGCGCGGGAGACGTCACAGATACGCAGTATTTT	CASSRAGDVTDTQYF	TRBV4-1	.	TRBJ2-3	TRBD2
TGCGCCAGCAGTCAACCCAGGGGGAACACCGGGGAGCTGTTTTTT	CASSQPRGNTGELFF	TRBV23-1	.	TRBJ2-2	.
TGTGCCAGCAGCTTATTCGGGGGGGCCACAGATACGCAGTATTTT	CASSLFGGATDTQYF	TRBV11-3	once	TRBJ2-3	TRBD2
TGTGCCAGCAGCGTAGCGGGAAAAGAGTACGAGCAGTACTTC	CASSVAGKEYEQYF	TRBV28	.	TRBJ2-7	TRBD2
TGTGCCAGCAGGAAACTAGCTTTACAAGAGACCCAGTACTTC	CASRKLALQETQYF	TRBV6-6	.	TRBJ2-5	.
TGTGCCAGCAGCGTAGCTACGAGAGTAGCCAAAAACATTCAGTACTTC	CASSVATRVAKNIQYF	TRBV9	.	TRBJ2-4	.
TGTGCCAGTAGTATAGTGTGGGGAACTAGCACAGATACGCAGTATTTT	CASSIVWGTSTDTQYF	TRBV19	.	TRBJ2-3	.
TGTGCCAGCAGCGTAGGTGGGGGGCTTGAGCCCCAGCATTTT	CASSVGGGLEPQHF	TRBV9	.	TRBJ1-5	.